The 26 T cell receptor beta chains listed next were all sequenced from one sample in a study of type 1 regulatory T cells. No antigens are known for them. MiXCR, run by TCRdb on the reads, gives a single entry per CDR3 protein. The data show roughly 60,000 distinct CDR3 sequences, with 62% seen just once and about 1.7% held by the top ten. The specimen was cultured non-Tr1 T cells, either the whole culture or a sorted T cell fraction (not recorded which). The receptor set was obtained from a human donor in good health.

This clonotype was recorded at least ten times. The chain couples TRBV12-3 or TRBV12-4 to TRBJ2-1, with TRBD2 matching 13 bases. The CDR3 is 14 residues long. J was trimmed by 5 bases and V by 10 bases; bases with no gene match: 5. DNA of the CDR3: TGTGCCACTTCACTAGCGGGAGGGGACAATGAGCAGTTCTTC. Encoded protein: CATSLAGGDNEQFF.

The CDR3: CASSNIDTQYF. CDR3 coding DNA: TGTGCCAGCAGTAATATAGATACGCAGTATTTT. V usage is TRBV7-9 and J usage is TRBJ2-3; no clear D. This CDR3 has 11 residues. Trimming left V 6 bases short and J 5 bases short, with 6 bases between. Germline-derived CDR1 and CDR2 are SEHNR and FQNEAQ (reference sequence). Supplemented by reference TRBV7-9 and TRBJ2-3, the full variable domain reads DTGVSQNPRHKITKRGQNVTFRCDPISEHNRLYWYRQTLGQGPEFLTYFQNEAQLEKSRLLSDRFSAERPKGSFSTLEIQRTEQGDSAMYLCASSNIDTQYFGPGTRLTVL.

The chain is built from TRBV20-1 and TRBJ2-3; D is unresolved. V lost 5 bases and J 0 bases, leaving 6 bases between the germline ends. Germline CDR1 is DFQATT and CDR2 is SNEGSKA (reference sequence). The CDR3 consists of 12 residues. The CDR3 DNA reads TGCAGTGCTGGTGACAGCACAGATACGCAGTATTTT. It is translated as CSAGDSTDTQYF.

In regard to this clonotype: The germline gene is not matched at one end of the junction; a read error may be the cause. This chain uses TRBV2 with TRBJ2-7, with TRBD2 matching over 9 bases. The CDR3 is 15 amino acids. Germline V CDR1 and CDR2: SNHLY, FYNNEI. This CDR3 reads CASSVLASGTDGEYF. For the CDR3, the DNA is TGTGCAAGCAGTGTTTTGGCTAGCGGGACCGACGGGGAATACTTC.

This clonotype has only one observation. The rearrangement joins TRBV20-1 to TRBJ2-7; 9 nucleotides align to TRBD2. Germline V CDR1 and CDR2: DFQATT, SNEGSKA (reference sequence). The length of the CDR3 is 16 residues. CDR3 sequence: CTAIPTSGRRSYEQYF. CDR3 bases: TGCACTGCCATCCCCACTAGCGGGCGAAGATCCTACGAGCAGTACTTC.

Details on this clonotype: This is likely a read error, given that the CDR3 carries no conserved phenylalanine or tryptophan at its end. The chain is built from TRBV24-1 and TRBJ2-1; D tentatively fits TRBD1 or TRBD2 (5 bases each). Germline V gene data show CDR1 as KGHDR and CDR2 as SFDVKD. The germline V and J ends were trimmed by 6 bases and 10 bases, with 9 bases remaining between them. The CDR3 is 11 residues long. For the CDR3, the DNA is TGTGCCACCAGTTACCGGGACGAGCAGTTCTTA. It is translated as CATSYRDEQFL.

This clonotype was counted between two and nine times. The chain links TRBV7-2 to TRBJ2-3; 8 bases align to TRBD2. The V gene's germline CDR1 is SGHTA and CDR2 FQGNSA. This CDR3 region has 14 residues. Unmatched junction bases numbered 3, after V lost 1 base and J lost 6 bases. The CDR3 coding sequence is TGTGCCAGCAGCTTAGACGGGAGGGTGGATACGCAGTATTTT. Translated, it gives CASSLDGRVDTQYF.

V gene TRBV19 combines with J gene TRBJ2-3, with 8 bases fitting TRBD2. Germline-derived CDR1 and CDR2 are LNHDA and SQIVND (reference sequence). The CDR3 runs 16 residues. The V and J ends lost 3 bases and 2 bases, in that order; junction bases with no gene match: 7. The CDR3 nucleotides read TGTGCCAGTAGTATCCTAGCGGGCCACATCACAGATACGCAGTATTTT. It is translated as CASSILAGHITDTQYF.

This chain joins TRBV19 and TRBJ1-2, with 9 bases lining up with TRBD1. The CDR3 extends over 14 amino acids. Germline V gives CDR1 LNHDA, CDR2 SQIVND (reference sequence). V trimming: 4 bases; J trimming: 3 bases; junction bases outside the gene matches: 3. CDR3 sequence reads: CASSTRDRDYGYTF. The CDR3 DNA sequence: TGTGCCAGTAGTACTCGGGACAGGGACTATGGCTACACCTTC. The variable domain in full, completed from reference TRBV19 and TRBJ1-2, reads DGGITQSPKYLFRKEGQNVTLSCEQNLNHDAMYWYRQDPGQGLRLIYYSQIVNDFQKGDIAEGYSVSREKKESFPLTVTSAQKNPTAFYLCASSTRDRDYGYTFGSGTRLTVV.

The chain uses TRBV30 and TRBJ1-1; maybe TRBD1 (5 bases). The CDR3 has 13 residues. V was shortened by 4 bases and J by 4 bases, with 13 bases between the two germline ends. Germline V lookup: CDR1 GTSNPN, CDR2 SVGIG (reference sequence). The CDR3 region has the DNA TGTGCCTGGAACCAAGGGGTCGGCACTGAAGCTTTCTTT. It yields the protein CAWNQGVGTEAFF.

The V call is TRBV4-1, the J call TRBJ1-1, with D unclear. Trimming left V 0 bases short and J 6 bases short, with 17 bases between. The CDR3 spans 16 residues. Germline loops: CDR1 MGHRA, CDR2 YSYEKL. The chain's CDR3 is CASSQEAAGIYAEAFF. In DNA form, the CDR3 reads TGCGCCAGCAGCCAAGAAGCGGCCGGAATCTACGCTGAAGCTTTCTTT.

This chain links TRBV10-3 with TRBJ2-7; D is unresolved. This CDR3 contains 13 residues. The germline gives CDR1 ENHRY, CDR2 SYGVKD. V lost 7 bases, J lost 6 bases, and 16 bases lay in between. In DNA form, the CDR3 reads TGTGCCATCACCGAAGGATGGTTGGGCGAGCAGTACTTC. Its translation is CAITEGWLGEQYF.

This clonotype occurred once. V and J are TRBV7-2 and TRBJ2-2, with 8 positions matching TRBD2. Germline V gene data show CDR1 as SGHTA and CDR2 as FQGNSA. V was pared by 4 bases and J by 1 base, with 26 bases of the junction left unmatched. This CDR3 region has 23 residues. The CDR3 coding sequence is TGTGCCAGCAGCTCCTCCTCCCGGCTCTATAGCGGGAATGATTTCCGGAACACCGGGGAGCTGTTTTTT. This encodes CASSSSSRLYSGNDFRNTGELFF.

This chain links TRBV11-2 with TRBJ2-3, with 11 bases fitting TRBD2. In germline, CDR1 is SGHAT, CDR2 FQNNGV. CDR3 length equals 18 residues. V gave up 2 bases and J gave up 5 bases; unmatched junction bases: 12. The CDR3 protein is CASSLWYLTSGMVDTQYF. The CDR3 DNA sequence: TGTGCCAGCAGCTTATGGTATTTGACTAGCGGGATGGTAGATACGCAGTATTTT.

V and J are TRBV9 and TRBJ2-1; 11 bases fit TRBD2. V gave up 4 bases and J gave up 13 bases; unmatched junction bases: 7. The CDR3 has 13 residues. The V gene's germline CDR1 is SGDLS and CDR2 YYNGEE. CDR3 sequence: CASSTTSGGHQFF. CDR3 DNA: TGTGCCAGCAGCACCACTAGCGGGGGACATCAGTTCTTC.

V and J are TRBV3-1 and TRBJ2-1; 7 bases match TRBD2. The germline CDR1 and CDR2 sequences are LGHDT and YNNKEL (reference sequence). V shed 7 bases, J shed 4 bases, and the junction held 7 bases outside the gene matches. The CDR3 sequence is 14 residues long. The CDR3 coding sequence is TGTGCCAGCATGGAGGGAGGGAGGTACAATGAGCAGTTCTTC. Translated: CASMEGGRYNEQFF.

The genes are TRBV29-1 and TRBJ2-5; 8 bases map to TRBD1. Germline loops: CDR1 SQVTM, CDR2 ANQGSEA. Trimming removed 7 bases from V and 2 bases from J; junction bases left unmatched: 3. This CDR3 comprises 12 residues. CDR3 in DNA: TGCAGCGGTACAGGGGGACAAGAGACCCAGTACTTC. This gives the protein CSGTGGQETQYF.

In its sample, this clonotype was seen once. The V gene is TRBV5-1, the J gene TRBJ2-3; 9 nucleotides agree with TRBD2. V was clipped by 0 bases and J by 4 bases; unmatched bases: 6. CDR3 length equals 16 residues. CDR1 and CDR2 from the germline V gene are SGHRS and YFSETQ. The CDR3 reads CASSLAGAGGPDTQYF. In DNA, the CDR3 is TGCGCCAGCAGCTTGGCCGGAGCGGGAGGACCAGATACGCAGTATTTT.

The J gene is TRBJ2-2, the V gene TRBV9; a weak D match, TRBD2 (6 bases). CDR1 is SGDLS, CDR2 YYNGEE, per germline. The CDR3 length is 14 residues. V lost 5 bases and J lost 7, with 15 bases in between. DNA of the CDR3: TGTGCCAGCAGGGGGGGTGGAGCCGGCGGGGAGCTGTTTTTT. Encoded protein: CASRGGGAGGELFF.

The rearrangement links TRBV5-1 to TRBJ2-7, with 9 bases fitting TRBD2. In germline, CDR1 is SGHRS, CDR2 YFSETQ. Losses at the gene ends were 1 base for V and 5 bases for J; bases not matched to a gene: 4. This CDR3 region has 14 residues. The CDR3 protein is CASSLSSGTDEQYF. In DNA form, the CDR3 reads TGCGCCAGCAGCTTGTCTAGCGGGACGGACGAGCAGTACTTC.

J is TRBJ2-3 and V is TRBV6-1; tentative D call: TRBD2 (6 bases). V gave up 4 bases and J gave up 5 bases, with 16 bases separating them. The CDR3 loop spans 15 amino acids. CDR1 is MNHNS and CDR2 is SASEGT in the germline V gene. The CDR3 reads CASSGMGGHGDTQYF. The CDR3 region has the DNA TGTGCCAGCAGTGGTATGGGAGGTCACGGAGATACGCAGTATTTT.

This clonotype showed up just a few times. This sequence joins TRBV5-1 and TRBJ2-5, with D perhaps matching TRBD1 or TRBD2 (5 bases each). The CDR3 has 12 amino acids. Germline-derived CDR1 and CDR2 are SGHRS and YFSETQ. V shed 3 bases and J shed 5 bases, with 8 bases lying between them. The chain's CDR3 is CASSWDRETQYF. As DNA, the CDR3 is TGCGCCAGCAGCTGGGACCGGGAGACCCAGTACTTC.

This clonotype came up a few times. V and J are TRBV15 and TRBJ2-3, with 7 bases matching TRBD2. The V gene end was trimmed by 5 bases and the J gene end by 4 bases; junction bases not matched to a gene: 3. This CDR3 is 13 amino acids long. Germline V gene lookup returns CDR1 LNHNV and CDR2 YYDKDF (reference sequence). CDR3 loop: CATSGGLADTQYF. The CDR3 coding sequence is TGTGCCACCAGCGGTGGACTAGCAGATACGCAGTATTTT.

CDR3 sequence (DNA): TGCAGTGCTAGAGGTCAAACACCGGGACAGGGTTTCAATGAGCAGTTCTTC. This sequence encodes CSARGQTPGQGFNEQFF. The chain links TRBV20-1 to TRBJ2-1; 9 positions match TRBD1. The V gene's germline CDR1 is DFQATT and CDR2 SNEGSKA (reference sequence). The CDR3 runs to 17 residues. V was pared by 1 base and J by 6 bases, with 13 bases of the junction left unmatched.

As concerns this clonotype: The germline gene is not matched at one end of the junction; a read error may be the cause. This chain joins TRBV9 and TRBJ1-5; D is ambiguous. Per the germline V gene, CDR1 is SGDLS and CDR2 is YYNGEE. The CDR3 totals 16 residues. DNA for the CDR3: TGTACCAGCAGCCCCGGGGTGGGTGCGAGCAATCAGCCCCAGCATTTT. Its protein is CTSSPGVGASNQPQHF.

The V and J genes are TRBV7-9 and TRBJ2-7, with D perhaps matching TRBD2 (5 bases). Germline V gives CDR1 SEHNR, CDR2 FQNEAQ (reference sequence). Trimming pared 6 bases from V and 3 bases from J, leaving 24 bases between. This CDR3 spans 17 amino acids. DNA of the CDR3: TGTGCCAGCAGTCCTACTAGAGGTCGTCAGTCTTACTACGAGCAGTACTTC. It is translated as CASSPTRGRQSYYEQYF.